Each of the 23 T cell receptor beta chains below was sequenced from the same sample in a study of tumor-infiltrating lymphocytes in localized non-small cell lung cancer. The method was immunoSEQ multiplex PCR; TCRdb's version includes in-frame clones alone and lacks a portion of them. The profile shows approximately 24,000 clones, around 62% of them singletons. Input material: lung tumor tissue. These receptors all come from a human donor with non-small cell lung cancer.

V usage is TRBV20-1 and J usage is TRBJ2-7; the D gene is possibly TRBD2 (6 bases). The CDR3 is 11 amino acids. Germline CDR1 and CDR2: DFQATT and SNEGSKA (reference sequence). The V gene lost 3 bases and the J gene lost 10 bases, with 13 bases spanning the gap. CDR3 nucleotides: TGCAGTGCTAGCGGGAGCTCCAATCAGTACTTC. Protein: CSASGSSNQYF.

The table lists this clone with a count of one. The J gene is TRBJ2-3, the V gene TRBV28, with no clear D. V lost 4 bases to trimming and J lost 4 bases, with 15 bases between them. Germline CDR1 reads MDHEN; CDR2 reads SYDVKM. The length of the CDR3 is 15 residues. The CDR3 bases are TGTGCCAGCAGTTCCCTTGGCAGGTGGGCAGATACGCAGTATTTT. Its protein product is CASSSLGRWADTQYF. The full variable domain, in which reference TRBV28 and TRBJ2-3 provide the parts outside the CDR3, is DVKVTQSSRYLVKRTGEKVFLECVQDMDHENMFWYRQDPGLGLRLIYFSYDVKMKEKGDIPEGYSVSREKKERFSLILESASTNQTSMYLCASSSLGRWADTQYFGPGTRLTVL.

This CDR3 is CAWSKGGLAGTYEQYF. CDR3 DNA sequence: TGTGCCTGGTCGAAGGGAGGACTAGCGGGGACCTACGAGCAGTACTTC. V gene TRBV30 combines with J gene TRBJ2-7; 12 nucleotides agree with TRBD2. The CDR3 is made up of 16 amino acids. CDR1 is GTSNPN and CDR2 is SVGIG in the germline V gene (reference sequence). Trimming at V came to 5 bases and at J to 2 bases, leaving 10 bases not matched to a gene.

This chain links TRBV11-3 with TRBJ2-5; 7 nucleotides match TRBD2. With V trimmed by 4 bases and J by 5 bases, 13 bases remained unmatched. Germline V gene data show CDR1 as SGHNT and CDR2 as YENEEA. CDR3 size: 16 residues. The CDR3 region has the DNA TGTGCCAGCAGCTCCAACGGGGCGGGAGAACAGGAGACCCAGTACTTC. It encodes CASSSNGAGEQETQYF.

The V call is TRBV18, the J call TRBJ2-1, with a weak D call TRBD2 (6 bases). The V and J ends lost 1 base and 1 base respectively, with 14 bases between them. The CDR3 has 17 amino acids. Germline CDR1 reads KGHSH; CDR2 reads LQKENI. CDR3 sequence reads: CASSPQLAGGSYNEQFF. Here the CDR3 DNA reads TGTGCCAGCTCACCACAGCTCGCCGGGGGTTCCTACAATGAGCAGTTCTTC.

The chain recombines TRBV5-4 with TRBJ2-3; 9 positions match TRBD2. Germline CDR1 is SGHNT and CDR2 is YYREEE (reference sequence). CDR3 size: 16 residues. V shed 1 base, J shed 2 bases, and the junction held 5 bases outside the gene matches. For the CDR3, the DNA is TGTGCCAGCAGCTTGTGGCTAGCGGGAAACACAGATACGCAGTATTTT. Translating gives CASSLWLAGNTDTQYF.

The rearrangement joins TRBV6-1 to TRBJ1-5; maybe TRBD1 (6 bases). Trimming stripped 6 bases from V and 4 bases from J, with 13 bases between. Germline V lookup: CDR1 MNHNS, CDR2 SASEGT. There are 14 residues in the CDR3. This CDR3 is CASRTDRINQPQHF. The DNA for the CDR3 is TGTGCCAGCAGAACCGACAGGATTAATCAGCCCCAGCATTTT.

The sample holds a few counts of this clone. V usage is TRBV4-2 and J usage is TRBJ2-3; D is unclear. CDR3 length: 13 amino acids. Germline values: CDR1 LGHNA, CDR2 YNFKEQ. V was shortened by 0 bases and J by 2 bases, with 3 bases between the two germline ends. CDR3 amino acids: CASSQEITDTQYF. Written as DNA, the CDR3 is TGTGCCAGCAGCCAAGAAATCACAGATACGCAGTATTTT.

The chain recombines TRBV27 with TRBJ2-2, with TRBD1 identical over 8 bases. The ends lost 5 bases at V and 1 base at J; junction bases unmatched: 6. The CDR3 contains 16 residues. Germline CDR1 and CDR2: MNHEY and SMNVEV (reference sequence). Written as DNA, the CDR3 is TGTGCCAGCAGTCCCAGGGGGCCCGTGAACACCGGGGAGCTGTTTTTT. It codes for CASSPRGPVNTGELFF.

The chain couples TRBV9 to TRBJ2-3; 7 nucleotides match TRBD1. Per the germline V gene, CDR1 is SGDLS and CDR2 is YYNGEE. The CDR3 runs to 16 residues. Germline trimming cut 4 bases from V and 2 bases from J; bases unmatched to any gene: 10. The CDR3 nucleotides read TGTGCCAGCAGCCCTGGAGGCAGGGGGAACACAGATACGCAGTATTTT. Encoded protein: CASSPGGRGNTDTQYF.

The gene calls are TRBV30 and TRBJ2-1, with TRBD2 matching over 12 bases. CDR1 and CDR2 (germline): GTSNPN, SVGIG (reference sequence). This CDR3 is built from 14 residues. V was pared by 4 bases and J by 8 bases, with 6 bases of the junction left unmatched. CDR3: CAWTPSGRGDEQFF. CDR3 DNA: TGTGCCTGGACCCCTAGCGGGAGGGGTGATGAGCAGTTCTTC.

The rearrangement uses TRBV5-6 and TRBJ1-2; TRBD1 aligns across 10 bases. The ends lost 3 bases at V and 6 bases at J; junction bases unmatched: 8. CDR1 is SGHDT and CDR2 is YYEEEE in the germline V gene. The CDR3 has 15 amino acids. For the CDR3, the DNA is TGTGCCAGCAGCTACCGGGACAGGGGCCATAATGGCTACACCTTC. Its translation: CASSYRDRGHNGYTF.

This clone was counted a few times. The chain carries TRBV2 and TRBJ1-2; D call uncertain. Trimming pared 4 bases from V and 2 bases from J, leaving 5 bases between. This CDR3 contains 12 residues. Germline V gene sequence: CDR1 SNHLY, CDR2 FYNNEI. This chain's CDR3 is CASSGQNYGYTF. CDR3 in DNA: TGTGCCAGCAGTGGGCAGAACTATGGCTACACCTTC.

The rearrangement uses TRBV10-3 and TRBJ2-3; tentatively, D is TRBD1 (5 bases). This CDR3 has 12 amino acids. Germline lookup yields CDR1 ENHRY and CDR2 SYGVKD. The germline V and J ends were trimmed by 10 bases and 0 bases, with 8 bases remaining between them. CDR3 DNA: TGTGCCACCCGACAGAGCACAGATACGCAGTATTTT. Its protein product is CATRQSTDTQYF.

The chain combines TRBV5-1 with TRBJ2-5; maybe TRBD1 (5 bases). Germline V CDR1 and CDR2: SGHRS, YFSETQ. V was shortened by 5 bases and J by 4 bases, with 12 bases between the two germline ends. The CDR3 runs to 13 residues. The CDR3 region has the DNA TGCGCCAGCAGATCTACGCAGGGAGAGACCCAGTACTTC. Translation gives CASRSTQGETQYF.

The chain combines TRBV5-1 with TRBJ2-7; TRBD1 is a possible D gene (6 bases). The V gene's germline CDR1 is SGHRS and CDR2 YFSETQ. The CDR3 runs to 16 residues. V gave up 3 bases and J gave up 7 bases, with 23 bases separating them. The CDR3 DNA sequence: TGCGCCAGCAGCTCACCATCATCGACAGGCCCGGGGGAGCAGTACTTC. Amino acids: CASSSPSSTGPGEQYF.

This clone was found a few times. The V and J genes are TRBV4-1 and TRBJ2-3, with D unresolved. This CDR3 is 14 amino acids long. The germline V and J ends were trimmed by 1 base and 4 bases, with 9 bases remaining between them. Germline V gene sequence: CDR1 MGHRA, CDR2 YSYEKL. CDR3: CASSQVERADTQYF. The CDR3 coding sequence is TGCGCCAGCAGCCAAGTTGAACGGGCAGATACGCAGTATTTT.

This sequence joins TRBV6-5 and TRBJ1-2, with 7 nucleotides matching TRBD1. The CDR3 totals 12 residues. The V gene's germline CDR1 is MNHEY and CDR2 SVGAGI. The ends lost 4 bases at V and 5 bases at J; junction bases unmatched: 1. The CDR3, as DNA: TGTGCCAGCAGTTCAGGGGGGTATGGCTACACCTTC. Translating gives CASSSGGYGYTF.

The chain couples TRBV28 to TRBJ1-5, with D maybe TRBD1 (6 bases). Per the germline V gene, CDR1 is MDHEN and CDR2 is SYDVKM. The V end was cut by 6 bases, the J end by 0 bases, with 9 bases between. The CDR3 runs to 14 residues. The CDR3 bases are TGTGCCAGCAGCGGGGGCCATAGCAATCAGCCCCAGCATTTT. It translates to CASSGGHSNQPQHF.

This clone appeared once. In nucleotides, the CDR3 is TGCGCCACCCACGGGACTAGCGTTGCTGGCGGGGAGCTGTTTTTT. Translation: CATHGTSVAGGELFF. This chain joins TRBV10-2 and TRBJ2-2, with TRBD2 matching over 10 bases. The CDR3 has 15 amino acids. Losses at the gene ends were 10 bases for V and 7 bases for J; bases not matched to a gene: 12. Germline V gene sequence: CDR1 WSHSY, CDR2 SAAADI.

CDR3 nucleotide sequence: TGTGCCAGTAGACCTAAACAGGGGGTAGAGACTGAAGCTTTCTTT. This gives the protein CASRPKQGVETEAFF. This chain links TRBV19 with TRBJ1-1; TRBD1 agrees at 8 bases. V was pared by 6 bases and J by 5 bases, with 11 bases of the junction left unmatched. There are 15 residues in the CDR3. The germline V gene has CDR1 LNHDA and CDR2 SQIVND (reference sequence).

This chain links TRBV6-1 with TRBJ1-5; D gene ambiguous. V gave up 8 bases and J gave up 7 bases, with 3 bases separating them. The germline V gene encodes CDR1 MNHNS and CDR2 SASEGT. CDR3 size: 9 residues. CDR3 in DNA: TGTGCCAGCGGGCAGCCCCAGCATTTT. Translated: CASGQPQHF.

This chain connects TRBV5-4 to TRBJ2-1, with D possibly matching TRBD2 (5 bases). The germline V gene has CDR1 SGHNT and CDR2 YYREEE (reference sequence). The CDR3 has 14 residues. V lost 4 bases and J 5 bases, leaving 13 bases between the germline ends. The CDR3 region is CASSLPAGDNEQFF. The DNA of the CDR3 is TGTGCCAGCAGCCTCCCGGCGGGTGACAATGAGCAGTTCTTC.